This T cell receptor beta chain was profiled in a study of T cells in Graves' hyperthyroidism and ophthalmopathy. Regarding the study as a whole: The model made its ophthalmopathy prediction, and onset followed a median about 5.9 months later.

Trimming took off 1 base at V and 4 bases at J, with 10 bases between the two ends. CDR3 length: 14 residues. CDR1 GTSNPN and CDR2 SVGIG come from the germline V gene (reference sequence). This clonotype was observed a few times. What it recognizes is unknown. Amplified regions were TCR beta CDR3 sequences from RNA transcripts. The HTBI primer set served for first-round RT-PCR of the TCR CDR3. TCRdb itself ran the multiplex PCR reads through MiXCR, one entry per CDR3 protein. The table lists a few hundred thousand distinct CDR3 sequences, less than 25% of them singletons. Uncontrolled infections, other autoimmune diseases, pregnancy or lactation led to exclusion of patients. Diagnoses were established using clinical symptoms, serum thyroxine and TRAb, thyroid ultrasound and orbital computed tomography.

The V call is TRBV30, the J call TRBJ1-4; D ambiguous. The origin of this receptor is a woman in her seventies with Graves' ophthalmopathy. The sample comprised blood. CDR3 loop: CAWSDRGINEKLFF. The CDR3 DNA reads as TGTGCCTGGAGTGACCGCGGGATTAATGAAAAACTGTTTTTT.